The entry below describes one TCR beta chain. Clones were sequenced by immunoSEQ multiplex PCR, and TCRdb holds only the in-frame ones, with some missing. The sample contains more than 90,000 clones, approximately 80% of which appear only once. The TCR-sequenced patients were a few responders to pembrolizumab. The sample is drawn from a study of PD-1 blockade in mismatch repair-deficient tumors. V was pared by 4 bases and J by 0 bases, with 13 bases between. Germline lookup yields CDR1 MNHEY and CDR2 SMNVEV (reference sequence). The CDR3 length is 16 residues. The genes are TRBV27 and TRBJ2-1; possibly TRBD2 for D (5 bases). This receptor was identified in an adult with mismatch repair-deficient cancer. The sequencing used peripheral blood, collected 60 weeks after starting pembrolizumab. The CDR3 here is CASSSRMGSSYNEQFF. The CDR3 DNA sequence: TGTGCCAGCAGTTCCCGAATGGGGAGCTCCTACAATGAGCAGTTCTTC.